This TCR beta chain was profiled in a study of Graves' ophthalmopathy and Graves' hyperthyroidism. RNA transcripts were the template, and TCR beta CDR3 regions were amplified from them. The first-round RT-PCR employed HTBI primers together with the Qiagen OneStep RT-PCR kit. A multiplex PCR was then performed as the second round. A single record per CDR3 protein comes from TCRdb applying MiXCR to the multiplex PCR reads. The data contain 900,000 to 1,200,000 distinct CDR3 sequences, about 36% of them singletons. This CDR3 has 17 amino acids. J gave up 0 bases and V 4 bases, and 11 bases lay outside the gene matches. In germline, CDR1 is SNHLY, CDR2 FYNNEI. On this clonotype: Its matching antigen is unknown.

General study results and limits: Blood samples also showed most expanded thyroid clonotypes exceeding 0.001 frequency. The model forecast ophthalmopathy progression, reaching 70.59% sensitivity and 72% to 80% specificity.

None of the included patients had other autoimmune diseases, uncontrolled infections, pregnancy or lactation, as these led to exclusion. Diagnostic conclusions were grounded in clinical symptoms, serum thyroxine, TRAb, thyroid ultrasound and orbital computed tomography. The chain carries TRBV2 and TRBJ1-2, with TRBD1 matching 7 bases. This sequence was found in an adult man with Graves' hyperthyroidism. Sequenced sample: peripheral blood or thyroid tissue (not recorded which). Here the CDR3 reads CASSGQGVTGANYGYTF. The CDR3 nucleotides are TGTGCCAGCAGTGGGCAGGGGGTGACAGGAGCTAACTATGGCTACACCTTC.